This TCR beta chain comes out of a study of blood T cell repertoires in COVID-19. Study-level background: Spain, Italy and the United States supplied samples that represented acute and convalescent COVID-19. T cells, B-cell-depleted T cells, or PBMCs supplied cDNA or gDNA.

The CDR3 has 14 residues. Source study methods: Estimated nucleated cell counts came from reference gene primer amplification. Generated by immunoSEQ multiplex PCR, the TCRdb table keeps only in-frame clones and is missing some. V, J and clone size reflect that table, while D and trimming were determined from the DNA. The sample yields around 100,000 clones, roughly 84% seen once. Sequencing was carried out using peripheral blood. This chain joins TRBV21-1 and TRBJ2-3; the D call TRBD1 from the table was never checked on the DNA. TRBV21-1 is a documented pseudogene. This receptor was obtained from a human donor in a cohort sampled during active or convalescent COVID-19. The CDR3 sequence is CASRNMTGADTQYF. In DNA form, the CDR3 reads TGTGCCAGCAGGAATATGACAGGGGCAGATACGCAGTATTTT.